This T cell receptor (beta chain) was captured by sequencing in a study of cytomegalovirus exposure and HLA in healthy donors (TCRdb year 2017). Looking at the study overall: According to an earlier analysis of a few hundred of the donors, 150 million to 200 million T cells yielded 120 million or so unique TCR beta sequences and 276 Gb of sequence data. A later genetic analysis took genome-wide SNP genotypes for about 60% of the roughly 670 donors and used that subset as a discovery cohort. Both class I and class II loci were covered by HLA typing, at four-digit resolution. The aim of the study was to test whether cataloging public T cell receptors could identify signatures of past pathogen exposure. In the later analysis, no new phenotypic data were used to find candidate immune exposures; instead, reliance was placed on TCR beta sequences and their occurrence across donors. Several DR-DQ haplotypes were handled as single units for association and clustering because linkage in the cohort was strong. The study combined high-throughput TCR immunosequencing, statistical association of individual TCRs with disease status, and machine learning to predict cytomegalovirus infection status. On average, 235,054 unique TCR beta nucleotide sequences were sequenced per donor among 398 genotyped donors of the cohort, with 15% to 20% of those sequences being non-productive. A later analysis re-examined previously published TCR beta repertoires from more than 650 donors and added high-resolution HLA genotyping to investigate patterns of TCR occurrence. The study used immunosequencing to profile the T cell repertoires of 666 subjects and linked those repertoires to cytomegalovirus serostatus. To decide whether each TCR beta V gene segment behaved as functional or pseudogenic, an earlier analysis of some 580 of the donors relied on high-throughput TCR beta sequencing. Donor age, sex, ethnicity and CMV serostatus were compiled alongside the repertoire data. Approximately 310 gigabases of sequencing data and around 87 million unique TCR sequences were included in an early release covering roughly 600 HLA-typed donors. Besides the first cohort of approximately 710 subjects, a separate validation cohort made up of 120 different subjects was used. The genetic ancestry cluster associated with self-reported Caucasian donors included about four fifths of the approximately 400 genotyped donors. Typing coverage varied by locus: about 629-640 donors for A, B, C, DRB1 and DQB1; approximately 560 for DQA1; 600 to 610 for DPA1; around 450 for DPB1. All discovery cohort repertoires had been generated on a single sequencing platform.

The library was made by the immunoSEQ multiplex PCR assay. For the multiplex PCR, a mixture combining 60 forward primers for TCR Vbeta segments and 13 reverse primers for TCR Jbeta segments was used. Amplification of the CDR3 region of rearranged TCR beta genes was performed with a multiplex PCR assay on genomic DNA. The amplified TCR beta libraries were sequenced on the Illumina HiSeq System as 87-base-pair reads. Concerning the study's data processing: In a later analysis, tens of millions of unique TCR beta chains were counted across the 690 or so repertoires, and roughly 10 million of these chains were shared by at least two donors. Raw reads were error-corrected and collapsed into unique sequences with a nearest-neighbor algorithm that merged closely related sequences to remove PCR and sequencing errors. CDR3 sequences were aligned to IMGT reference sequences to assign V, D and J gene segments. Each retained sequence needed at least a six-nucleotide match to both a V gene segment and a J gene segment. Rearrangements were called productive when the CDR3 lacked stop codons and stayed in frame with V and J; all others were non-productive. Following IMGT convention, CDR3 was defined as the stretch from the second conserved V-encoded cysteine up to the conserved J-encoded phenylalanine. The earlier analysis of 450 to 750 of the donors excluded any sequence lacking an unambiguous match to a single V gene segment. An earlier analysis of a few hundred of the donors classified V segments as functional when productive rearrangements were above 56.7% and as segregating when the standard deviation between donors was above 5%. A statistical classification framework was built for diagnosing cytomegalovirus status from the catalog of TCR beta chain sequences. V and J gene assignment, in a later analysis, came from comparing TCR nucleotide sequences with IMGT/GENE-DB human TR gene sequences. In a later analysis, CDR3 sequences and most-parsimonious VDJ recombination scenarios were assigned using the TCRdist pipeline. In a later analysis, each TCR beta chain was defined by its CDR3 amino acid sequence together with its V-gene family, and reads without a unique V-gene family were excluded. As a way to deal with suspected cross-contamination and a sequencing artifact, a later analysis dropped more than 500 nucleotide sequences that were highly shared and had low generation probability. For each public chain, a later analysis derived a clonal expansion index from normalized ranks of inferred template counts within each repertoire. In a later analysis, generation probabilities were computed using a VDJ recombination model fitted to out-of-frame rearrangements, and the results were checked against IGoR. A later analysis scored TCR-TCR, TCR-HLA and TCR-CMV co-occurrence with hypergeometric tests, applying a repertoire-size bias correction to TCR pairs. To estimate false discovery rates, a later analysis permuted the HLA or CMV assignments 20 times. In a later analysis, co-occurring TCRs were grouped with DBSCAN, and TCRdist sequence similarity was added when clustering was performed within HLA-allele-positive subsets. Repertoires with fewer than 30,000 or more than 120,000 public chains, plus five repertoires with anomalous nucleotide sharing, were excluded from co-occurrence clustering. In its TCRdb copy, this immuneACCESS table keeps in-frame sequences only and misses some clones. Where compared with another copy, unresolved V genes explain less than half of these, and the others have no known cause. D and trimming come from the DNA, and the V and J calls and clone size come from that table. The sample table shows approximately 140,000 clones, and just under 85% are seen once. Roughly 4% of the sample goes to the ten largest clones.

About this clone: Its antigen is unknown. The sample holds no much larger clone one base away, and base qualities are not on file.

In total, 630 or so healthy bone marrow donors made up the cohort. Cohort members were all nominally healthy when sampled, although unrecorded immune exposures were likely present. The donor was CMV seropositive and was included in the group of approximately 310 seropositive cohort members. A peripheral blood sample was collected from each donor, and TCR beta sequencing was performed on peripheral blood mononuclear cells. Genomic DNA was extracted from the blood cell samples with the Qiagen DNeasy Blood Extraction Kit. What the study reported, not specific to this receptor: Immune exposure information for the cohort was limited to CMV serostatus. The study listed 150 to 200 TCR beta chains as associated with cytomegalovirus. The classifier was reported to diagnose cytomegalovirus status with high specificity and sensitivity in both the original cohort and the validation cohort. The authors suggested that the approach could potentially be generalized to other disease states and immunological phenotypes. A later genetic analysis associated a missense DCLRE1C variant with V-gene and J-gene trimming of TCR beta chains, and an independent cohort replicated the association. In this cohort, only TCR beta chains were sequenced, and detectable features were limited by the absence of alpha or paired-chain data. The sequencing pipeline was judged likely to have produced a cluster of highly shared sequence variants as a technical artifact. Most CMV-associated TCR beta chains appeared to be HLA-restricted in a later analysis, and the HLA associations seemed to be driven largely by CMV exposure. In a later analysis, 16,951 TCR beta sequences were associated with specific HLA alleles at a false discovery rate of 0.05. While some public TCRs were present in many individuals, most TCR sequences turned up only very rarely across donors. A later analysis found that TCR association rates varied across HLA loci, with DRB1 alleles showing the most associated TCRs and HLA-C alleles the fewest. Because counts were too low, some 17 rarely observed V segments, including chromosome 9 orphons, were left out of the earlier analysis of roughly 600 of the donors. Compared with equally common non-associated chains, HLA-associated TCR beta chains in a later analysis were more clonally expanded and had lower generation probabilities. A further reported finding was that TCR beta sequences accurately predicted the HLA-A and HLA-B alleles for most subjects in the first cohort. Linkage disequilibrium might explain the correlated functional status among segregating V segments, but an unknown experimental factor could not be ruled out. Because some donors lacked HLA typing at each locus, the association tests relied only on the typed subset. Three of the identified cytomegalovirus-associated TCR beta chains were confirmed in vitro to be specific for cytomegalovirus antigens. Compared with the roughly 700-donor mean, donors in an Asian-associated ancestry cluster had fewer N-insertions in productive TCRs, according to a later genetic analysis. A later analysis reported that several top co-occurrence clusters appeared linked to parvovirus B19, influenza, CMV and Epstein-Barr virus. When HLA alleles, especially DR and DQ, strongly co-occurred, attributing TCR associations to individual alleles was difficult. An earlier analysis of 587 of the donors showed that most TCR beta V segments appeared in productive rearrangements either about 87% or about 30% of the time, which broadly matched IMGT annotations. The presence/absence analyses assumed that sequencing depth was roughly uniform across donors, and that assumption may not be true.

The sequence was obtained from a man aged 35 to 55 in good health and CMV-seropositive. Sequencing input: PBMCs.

The nucleotides read TGTGCTAGTGGTAGGCAGGGTTATGGCTACACCTTC. The resulting protein is CASGRQGYGYTF. The chain was built from TRBV12-5 and TRBJ1-2, and TRBD1 may be the D gene, going by 5 matching bases. The germline ends are 9 bases apart after V is trimmed by 5 bases and J by 5 bases. Counted from cysteine to phenylalanine, this CDR3 has 12 amino acids. Only the CDR3 DNA is retained, 36 bases long and in frame from the first base. Taken from the germline V gene, the CDR1 and CDR2 loops are LGHNT and FRNRAP.